This TCR beta chain was sequenced during a study of shared clonotypes between healthy human individuals. The study's findings and limits: Approximately 5% was the fraction of naive CD4 clonotypes found shared across a few donors. Larger estimated richness was generally seen in naive subsets than in memory subsets. Unshared clonotypes carried lower generation probabilities than those common to all four donors.

For this clone: Its matching antigen is unknown.

Germline CDR1 and CDR2: SGHVS and FNYEAQ. This CDR3 region has 16 residues. V was cut by 5 bases and J by 2 bases, with 16 bases left in between. Over several immunoSEQ plates, each subset's genomic DNA was distributed in even portions. Measured with immunoSEQ multiplex PCR; TCRdb has only the in-frame clones, and not every one. Of hundreds of thousands of clones listed, under 95% are singletons. The naive CD8 fraction comprised CD45RO-negative cells positively selected for CCR7 and excluded terminally differentiated effector memory CD45RA+ cells. This receptor was taken from a man in his thirties or forties in good health. The specimen sequenced was naive CD8+ T cells sorted from blood. The rearrangement uses TRBV7-6 and TRBJ2-1; D gene unclear. The CDR3 DNA follows: TGTGCCAGCAGCCCCTCGGGCTTAGGGACCTACAATGAGCAGTTCTTC. Its translation: CASSPSGLGTYNEQFF. Full variable domain (outside the CDR3, taken from reference TRBV7-6 and TRBJ2-1): GAGVSQSPRYKVTKRGQDVALRCDPISGHVSLYWYRQALGQGPEFLTYFNYEAQQDKSGLPNDRFSAERPEGSISTLTIQRTEQRDSAMYRCASSPSGLGTYNEQFFGPGTRLTVL.